The entry that follows covers one T cell receptor beta chain sequence. TCRdb's copy holds only in-frame clones and misses some; the assay was immunoSEQ multiplex PCR. The data contain some 270,000 clones, more than 75% of them singletons. These data are taken from a study of blood T cell repertoires in COVID-19. Study context: Samples came from the United States, Italy and Spain, spanning acute and convalescent COVID-19. T cells, B-cell-depleted T cells, or PBMCs supplied cDNA or gDNA.

From germline, CDR1 is SGHAT and CDR2 FQNNGV. The V segment lost 5 bases and the J segment 5 bases; nucleotides outside the gene matches: 8. CDR3 size: 15 residues. Participants came from about two dozen US areas, aged about 18 to 89 years. The gene calls are TRBV11-2 and TRBJ1-5; TRBD1 agrees at 8 bases. The sample taken for sequencing was PBMCs or T cells enriched from blood (not recorded which). The clonotype was recovered from a woman in her forties or fifties who had been exposed to COVID-19. Here the CDR3 DNA reads TGTGCCAGCAGCGTAAGGACAGGGACAGATCAGCCCCAGCATTTT. Its protein product is CASSVRTGTDQPQHF.